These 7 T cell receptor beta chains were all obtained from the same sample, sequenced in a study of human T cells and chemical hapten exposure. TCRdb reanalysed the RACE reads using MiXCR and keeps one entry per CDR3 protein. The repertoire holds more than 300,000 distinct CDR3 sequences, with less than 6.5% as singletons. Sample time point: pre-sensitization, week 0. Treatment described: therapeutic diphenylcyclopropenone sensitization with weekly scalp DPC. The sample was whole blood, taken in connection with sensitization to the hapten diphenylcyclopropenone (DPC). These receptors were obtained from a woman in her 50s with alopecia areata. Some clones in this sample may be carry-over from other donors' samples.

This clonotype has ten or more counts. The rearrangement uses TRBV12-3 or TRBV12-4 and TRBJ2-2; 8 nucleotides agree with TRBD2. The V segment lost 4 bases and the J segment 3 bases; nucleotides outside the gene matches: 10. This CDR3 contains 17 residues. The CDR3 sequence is CASSSIGLAGHTGELFF. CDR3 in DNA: TGTGCCAGCAGTTCCATTGGGCTAGCGGGCCACACCGGGGAGCTGTTTTTT.

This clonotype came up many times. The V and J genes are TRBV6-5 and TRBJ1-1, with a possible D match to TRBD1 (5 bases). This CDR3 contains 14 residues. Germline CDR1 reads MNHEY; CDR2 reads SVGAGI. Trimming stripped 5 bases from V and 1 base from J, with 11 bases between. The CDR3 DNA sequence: TGTGCCAGCAGTGCAGGGTCCTGGAACACTGAAGCTTTCTTT. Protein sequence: CASSAGSWNTEAFF.

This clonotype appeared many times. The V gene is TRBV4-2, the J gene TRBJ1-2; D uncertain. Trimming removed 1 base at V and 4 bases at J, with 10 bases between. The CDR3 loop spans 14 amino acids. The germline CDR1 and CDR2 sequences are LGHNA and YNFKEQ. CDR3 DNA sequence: TGTGCCAGCAGCCAAGTTTCAGGAGGCTATGGCTACACCTTC. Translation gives CASSQVSGGYGYTF.

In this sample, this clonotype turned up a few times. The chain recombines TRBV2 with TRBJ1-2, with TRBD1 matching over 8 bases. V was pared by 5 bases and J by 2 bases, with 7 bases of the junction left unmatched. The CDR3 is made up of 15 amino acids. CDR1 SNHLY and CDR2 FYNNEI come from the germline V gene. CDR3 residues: CASSHYTGGNYGYTF. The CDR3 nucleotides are TGTGCCAGCAGTCACTATACAGGGGGGAACTATGGCTACACCTTC.

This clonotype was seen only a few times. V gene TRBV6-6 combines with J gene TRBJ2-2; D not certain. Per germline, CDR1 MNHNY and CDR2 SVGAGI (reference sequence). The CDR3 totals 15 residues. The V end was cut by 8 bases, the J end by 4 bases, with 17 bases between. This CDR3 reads CASEVWPGSTGELFF. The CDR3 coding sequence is TGTGCCAGCGAGGTGTGGCCAGGTAGCACCGGGGAGCTGTTTTTT.

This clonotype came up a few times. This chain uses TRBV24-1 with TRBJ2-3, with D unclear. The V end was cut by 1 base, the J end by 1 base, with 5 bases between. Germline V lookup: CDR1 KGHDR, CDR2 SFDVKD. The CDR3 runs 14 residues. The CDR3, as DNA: TGTGCCACCAGTGATTTTAGTGGCACAGATACGCAGTATTTT. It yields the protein CATSDFSGTDTQYF.

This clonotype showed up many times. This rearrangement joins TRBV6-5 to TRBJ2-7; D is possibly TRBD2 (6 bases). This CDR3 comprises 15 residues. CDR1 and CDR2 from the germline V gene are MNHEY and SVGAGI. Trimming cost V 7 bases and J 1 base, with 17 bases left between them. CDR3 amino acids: CASTPGGSVSYEQYF. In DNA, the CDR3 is TGTGCCAGCACCCCTGGGGGGAGTGTGTCCTACGAGCAGTACTTC.